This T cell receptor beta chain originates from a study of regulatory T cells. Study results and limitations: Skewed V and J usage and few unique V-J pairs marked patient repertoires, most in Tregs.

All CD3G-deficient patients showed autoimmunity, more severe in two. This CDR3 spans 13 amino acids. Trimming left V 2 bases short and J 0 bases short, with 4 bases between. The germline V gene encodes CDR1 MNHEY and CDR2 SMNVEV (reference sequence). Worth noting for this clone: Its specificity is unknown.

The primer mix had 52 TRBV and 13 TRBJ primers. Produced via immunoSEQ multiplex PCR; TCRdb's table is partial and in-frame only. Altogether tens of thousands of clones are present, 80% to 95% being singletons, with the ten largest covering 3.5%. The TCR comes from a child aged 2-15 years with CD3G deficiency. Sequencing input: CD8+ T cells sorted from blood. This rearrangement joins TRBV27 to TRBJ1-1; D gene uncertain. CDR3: CASSLNVNTEAFF. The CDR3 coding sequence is TGTGCCAGCAGTTTAAACGTGAACACTGAAGCTTTCTTT.